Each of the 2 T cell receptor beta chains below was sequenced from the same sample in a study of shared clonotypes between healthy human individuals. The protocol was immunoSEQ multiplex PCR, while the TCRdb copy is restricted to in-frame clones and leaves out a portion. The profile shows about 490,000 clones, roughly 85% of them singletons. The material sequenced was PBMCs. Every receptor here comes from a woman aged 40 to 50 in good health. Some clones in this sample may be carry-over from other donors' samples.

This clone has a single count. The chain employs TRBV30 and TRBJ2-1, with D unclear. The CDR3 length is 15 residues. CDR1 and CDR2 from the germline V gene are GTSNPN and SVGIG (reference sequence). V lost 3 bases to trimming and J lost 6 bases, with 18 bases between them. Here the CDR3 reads CAWRTLARAGNEQFF. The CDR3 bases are TGTGCCTGGAGGACTCTCGCGCGTGCTGGCAATGAGCAGTTCTTC.

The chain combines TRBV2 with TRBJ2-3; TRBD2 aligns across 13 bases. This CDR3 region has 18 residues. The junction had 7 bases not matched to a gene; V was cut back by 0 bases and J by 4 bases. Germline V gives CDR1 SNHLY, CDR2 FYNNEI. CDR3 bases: TGTGCCAGCAGTGAAGCGGGGACTAGCGGGATGGGCGCAGATACGCAGTATTTT. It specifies CASSEAGTSGMGADTQYF.